One and the same sample provided the 14 T cell receptor beta chains below, sequenced in a study of T cells in Graves' hyperthyroidism and ophthalmopathy. Template material for amplifying TCR beta CDR3 regions consisted of RNA transcripts. HTBI primers were used for first-round RT-PCR of the TCR CDR3. TCRdb independently ran MiXCR on the multiplex PCR reads; one entry per CDR3 protein. The table lists hundreds of thousands of distinct CDR3 sequences, 20% of them singletons. Sequenced material: blood. All receptors derive from a man in his thirties or forties with Graves' ophthalmopathy.

This clonotype occurred many times. The rearrangement joins TRBV11-2 to TRBJ1-1, with D possibly TRBD1 on 6 matching bases. The V end lost 5 bases, the J end lost 1 base, and 11 bases lay between the germline ends. This CDR3 has 14 residues. CDR1 SGHAT and CDR2 FQNNGV come from the germline V gene. CDR3 bases: TGTGCCAGCAGCCAACAGGGTACGAACACTGAAGCTTTCTTT. Its translation is CASSQQGTNTEAFF.

This clonotype was picked up a small number of times. The chain combines TRBV6-1 with TRBJ2-1; 8 nucleotides line up with TRBD2. Per germline, CDR1 MNHNS and CDR2 SASEGT. With V trimmed by 6 bases and J by 7 bases, 14 bases remained unmatched. The CDR3 has 16 residues. The CDR3 DNA follows: TGTGCCAGCAGACCCCAAATAGCGGGGCGGCGGAATGAGCAGTTCTTC. Its translation is CASRPQIAGRRNEQFF.

This clonotype appeared many times. This chain joins TRBV7-9 and TRBJ2-7; 7 positions match TRBD1. Trimming removed 3 bases from V and 0 bases from J; junction bases left unmatched: 8. This CDR3 is built from 16 residues. CDR1 SEHNR and CDR2 FQNEAQ come from the germline V gene (reference sequence). CDR3: CASSFLRDSGSYEQYF. The CDR3 coding sequence is TGTGCCAGCAGCTTCCTCCGGGACAGCGGCTCCTACGAGCAGTACTTC.

The chain carries TRBV12-3 or TRBV12-4 and TRBJ1-4; D gene unclear. This CDR3 has 15 amino acids. V was cut by 6 bases and J by 1 base, with 12 bases left in between. CDR3: CASSSGGRTNEKLFF. The CDR3 nucleotides read TGTGCCAGCAGCTCCGGTGGCAGAACTAATGAAAAACTGTTTTTT.

CDR3 amino acids: CASSSATFEQYF. The CDR3 nucleotides are TGTGCCAGCAGCTCAGCCACTTTTGAGCAGTACTTC. The chain has TRBV7-9 and TRBJ2-7, with D hard to call. The CDR3 extends over 12 amino acids. CDR1 SEHNR and CDR2 FQNEAQ come from the germline V gene (reference sequence). The V end lost 4 bases, the J end lost 7 bases, and 11 bases lay between the germline ends.

Details on this clonotype: An end of the junction differs from the germline gene, which may be a read error. V and J are TRBV12-3 or TRBV12-4 and TRBJ2-7, with 11 bases lining up with TRBD1. The CDR3 extends over 15 amino acids. The CDR3 is CAGSETGQGVHEQYF. CDR3 in DNA: TGTGCCGGCAGTGAGACGGGACAGGGGGTCCACGAGCAGTACTTC.

The chain couples TRBV12-3 or TRBV12-4 to TRBJ2-4; 7 nucleotides align to TRBD1. The CDR3 extends over 16 amino acids. The V and J ends lost 5 bases and 0 bases, in that order; junction bases with no gene match: 7. This CDR3 is CASSPDRRLAKNIQYF. The CDR3 nucleotides read TGTGCCAGCAGTCCGGACAGGAGATTAGCCAAAAACATTCAGTACTTC.

Only one count was recorded for this clonotype. A much larger clone lies one base from this, so it may be a read error. The gene calls are TRBV7-2 and TRBJ2-5, with D maybe TRBD2 (7 bases). Looked up from germline, CDR1 is SGHTA and CDR2 is FQGNSA. The CDR3 loop spans 15 amino acids. CDR3 amino acids: CASSLHRGGGETQHF. In DNA form, the CDR3 reads TGTGCCAGCAGCTTACATAGGGGGGGCGGTGAGACCCAGCACTTC.

This clonotype appeared a few times. The genes are TRBV28 and TRBJ2-3; 7 bases are a match to TRBD2. Per germline, CDR1 MDHEN and CDR2 SYDVKM. The trim removed 4 bases at V and 12 bases at J, leaving 10 bases unmatched. CDR3 size: 13 residues. The CDR3 bases are TGTGCCAGCAGTTCCCCTACTAGCGAACGTCAGTATTTT. Its translation is CASSSPTSERQYF.

Concerning this clonotype itself: The junction and the germline gene differ at one end; a read error may be behind it. The chain combines TRBV9 with TRBJ2-5, with D tentatively TRBD1 (6 bases). The CDR3 runs 15 residues. The germline gives CDR1 SGDLS, CDR2 YYNGEE. CDR3 coding DNA: TGTGCCAGCAGCGTAGAAATTGCGACAGGAGAGACCCAGTGCTTC. Translation: CASSVEIATGETQCF. Full variable domain (missing parts from reference TRBV9 and TRBJ2-5): DSGVTQTPKHLITATGQRVTLRCSPRSGDLSVYWYQQSLDQGLQFLIQYYNGEERAKGNILERFSAQQFPDLHSELNLSSLELGDSALYFCASSVEIATGETQCFGPGTRLLVL.

This clonotype was seen many times. J is TRBJ1-1 and V is TRBV11-2, with TRBD1 as a possible D gene (6 bases). Germline CDR1 is SGHAT and CDR2 is FQNNGV. This CDR3 has 15 residues. V gave up 2 bases and J gave up 0 bases, with 10 bases separating them. The CDR3 spells CASSLSGGLNTEAFF. CDR3 DNA: TGTGCCAGCAGCTTAAGCGGGGGCCTGAACACTGAAGCTTTCTTT.

This clonotype was counted only a few times. This chain links TRBV27 with TRBJ2-3, with TRBD2 as a possible D gene (5 bases). Germline V gene sequence: CDR1 MNHEY, CDR2 SMNVEV (reference sequence). The V end lost 7 bases, the J end lost 2 bases, and 10 bases lay between the germline ends. This CDR3 is 13 amino acids long. This CDR3 reads CASMGRPTDTQYF. The CDR3 bases are TGTGCCAGCATGGGGAGACCCACAGATACGCAGTATTTT.

This clonotype was detected ten times or more. This chain uses TRBV30 with TRBJ2-1, with D possibly being TRBD2 (5 bases). This CDR3 comprises 12 residues. V dropped 3 bases and J dropped 7 bases, with 10 bases sitting between them. The germline CDR1 and CDR2 sequences are GTSNPN and SVGIG (reference sequence). The CDR3 protein is CAWSEGANEQFF. CDR3 coding DNA: TGTGCCTGGAGCGAGGGAGCGAATGAGCAGTTCTTC.

This chain uses TRBV6-1 with TRBJ2-6, with TRBD1 identical over 12 bases. Trimming removed 10 bases from V and 2 bases from J; junction bases left unmatched: 6. CDR3 length: 16 residues. The germline V gene has CDR1 MNHNS and CDR2 SASEGT. The CDR3 DNA sequence: TGTGCCACCAGGGGGACAGGGGGCGCTGGGGCCAACGTCCTGACTTTC. This codes for CATRGTGGAGANVLTF.